Listed below are T cell receptor beta chains from one sample, sequenced in a study of PD-L1 blockade in urothelial cancer. The repertoire was sequenced with immunoSEQ multiplex PCR; TCRdb's copy has only in-frame clones and lacks some. The table includes about 120,000 clones, around 88% detected once. Sequenced here: PBMCs, sampled around atezolizumab (anti-PD-L1) treatment. These TCRs come from a man aged 55 to 69 with urothelial cancer. CDR3s include the opening cysteine and the closing phenylalanine or tryptophan. A D gene is named only where the DNA matches it firmly. Part of the rows lack a size; the others show once, few, many or a class for expanded clones.

d_gene	abundance	v_gene	j_gene	CDR3nt	CDR3aa
NA	many	TRBV4-3	TRBJ1-6	TGCGCCAGCAGCCAAGATAGGGAGAGTTCACCCCTCCACTTT	CASSQDRESSPLHF
NA	NA	TRBV9	TRBJ2-2	TGTGCCAGCAAGGTCGAAACGGGGGCGAACACCGGGGAGCTGTTTTTT	CASKVETGANTGELFF
NA	NA	TRBV4-1	TRBJ2-7	TGCGCCAGCAGCGATACTACAGGGTTCTACGAGCAGTACTTC	CASSDTTGFYEQYF
NA	NA	TRBV14	TRBJ1-5	TGTGCCAGCAGCCAAGAGGGGGGGGTCGTTAGCAATCAGCCCCAGCATTTT	CASSQEGGVVSNQPQHF
NA	NA	TRBV7-8	TRBJ2-7	TGTGCCAGCAGCTTAGCGCGGGGACAGACCTTATTAGCCTACGAGCAGTACTTC	CASSLARGQTLLAYEQYF
NA	NA	TRBV4-2	TRBJ1-2	TGTGCCAGCAGCCCTGGGGACTTCTATGGCTACACCTTC	CASSPGDFYGYTF
NA	NA	TRBV5-1	TRBJ2-5	TGCGCCAGCAGCCCGGGAGGGACAGGGTCCCTAGAGACCCAGTACTTC	CASSPGGTGSLETQYF
TRBD2	NA	TRBV30	TRBJ2-1	TGTGCCTGGAGCCTGGGACTAGCGGGAGACGGGGAGTTCTTC	CAWSLGLAGDGEFF
TRBD1	NA	TRBV11-3	TRBJ2-3	TGTGCCAGCAGTCGGAGACAGGGGACGGGCACAGATACGCAGTATTTT	CASSRRQGTGTDTQYF
NA	NA	TRBV7-2	TRBJ1-5	TGTGCCAGCAGCTTCTCCCGCGATCAGCCCCAGCATTTT	CASSFSRDQPQHF
NA	NA	TRBV9	TRBJ2-2	TGTGCCAGCAGCGTAGGCAGCGTGAACACCGGGGAGCTGTTTTTT	CASSVGSVNTGELFF
TRBD2	NA	TRBV4-1	TRBJ2-1	TGCGCCAGCAGCATACAGACTAGCGGGACGTCGAGGAATGAGCAGTTCTTC	CASSIQTSGTSRNEQFF
NA	NA	TRBV9	TRBJ2-3	TGTGCCAGCAGCACACCCGAGGTGGGGGGACAGACCTACACAGATACGCAGTATTTT	CASSTPEVGGQTYTDTQYF
NA	NA	TRBV19	TRBJ1-3	TGTGCCAGTGAAGGTCCGAGCGCCTTTGGAAACACCATATATTTT	CASEGPSAFGNTIYF